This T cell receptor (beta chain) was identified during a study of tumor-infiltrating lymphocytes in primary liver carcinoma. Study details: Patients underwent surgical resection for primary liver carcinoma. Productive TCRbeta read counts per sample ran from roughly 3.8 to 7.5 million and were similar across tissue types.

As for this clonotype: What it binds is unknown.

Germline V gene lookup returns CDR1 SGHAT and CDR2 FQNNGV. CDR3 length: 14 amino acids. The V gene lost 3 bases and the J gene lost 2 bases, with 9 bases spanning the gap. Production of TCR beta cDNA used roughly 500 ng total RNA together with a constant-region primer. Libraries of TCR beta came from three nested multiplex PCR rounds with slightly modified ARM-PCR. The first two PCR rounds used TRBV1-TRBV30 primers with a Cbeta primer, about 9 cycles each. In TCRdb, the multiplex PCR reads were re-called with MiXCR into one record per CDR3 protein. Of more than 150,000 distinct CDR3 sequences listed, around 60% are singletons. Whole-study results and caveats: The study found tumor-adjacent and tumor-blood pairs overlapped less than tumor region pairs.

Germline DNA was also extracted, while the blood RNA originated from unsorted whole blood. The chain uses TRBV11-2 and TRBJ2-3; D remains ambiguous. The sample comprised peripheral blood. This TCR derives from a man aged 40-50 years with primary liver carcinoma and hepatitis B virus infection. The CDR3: CASSFWAHTDTQYF. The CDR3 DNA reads TGTGCCAGCAGCTTTTGGGCCCACACAGATACGCAGTATTTT.